This T cell receptor beta chain was documented in a study of OX40 agonist ivuxolimab in advanced cancers. Whole-study context: The patients received ivuxolimab by intravenous route every 2 weeks at 0.01 to 10 mg/kg. Patients assigned to dose escalation were diagnosed with hepatocellular carcinoma, melanoma, renal cell or head and neck cancer. Findings and limits, study-wide: Circulating CD4+ and CD8+ T cells showed clonal expansion by week 6 at 0.1 to 3.0 mg/kg.

Samples were taken at baseline and on day 1 of cycles 4 and 7. Produced via immunoSEQ multiplex PCR; TCRdb's table is partial and in-frame only. The sample includes over 30,000 clones, roughly 81% of them seen just once. Germline V CDR1 and CDR2: SGHAT, FQNNGV. The CDR3 contains 13 residues. Trimming removed 5 bases at V and 6 bases at J, with 11 bases between. Note on this clone: Its antigen is unknown.

Sequenced material: CD4+ or CD8+ T cells sorted from blood, taken in a trial of the OX40 agonist ivuxolimab. This clonotype was sampled from an adult with an advanced solid tumor such as melanoma, head and neck, liver or kidney cancer. The rearrangement joins TRBV11-2 to TRBJ2-1; D possibly corresponds to TRBD1 (6 bases). DNA of the CDR3: TGTGCCAGCAGCCCAAACAGGGTCAATGAGCAGTTCTTC. Residues: CASSPNRVNEQFF.